The next 15 T cell receptor beta chains were all read from a single sample in a study of beta chain features in type 1 diabetes. As every portion of the isolated RNA was reverse transcribed, the sequencing read expressed TCRB transcripts. The protocol was immunoSEQ multiplex PCR, while the TCRdb copy is restricted to in-frame clones and leaves out a portion. The sample has under 300,000 clones; 25% to 30% are singletons. The material sequenced was central memory CD4+ T cells from blood. The receptors shown here come from a man aged 25-40 years in good health.

This clone was detected a few times. As DNA, the CDR3 is TGTGCCAGATGGGGGGATTCCCTTGGAACAGATACGCAGTATTTT. This encodes CARWGDSLGTDTQYF. This chain connects TRBV2 to TRBJ2-3; D is possibly TRBD2 (6 bases). Germline values: CDR1 SNHLY, CDR2 FYNNEI. Trimming removed 9 bases at V and 3 bases at J, with 19 bases between. CDR3 size: 15 residues.

This clone was counted between two and nine times. The rearrangement joins TRBV7-2 to TRBJ2-3, with TRBD1 matching over 9 bases. Germline V gene lookup returns CDR1 SGHTA and CDR2 FQGNSA. The length of the CDR3 is 18 residues. V shed 5 bases, J shed 4 bases, and the junction held 16 bases outside the gene matches. The DNA of the CDR3 is TGTGCCAGCAGCCTCTCCTATCCGGGACAGGGAGCATCAGATACGCAGTATTTT. Translating it yields CASSLSYPGQGASDTQYF.

Regarding this clone: This specimen includes other DNA sequences encoding the same CDR3. This chain links TRBV20-1 with TRBJ2-7, with D uncertain. Trimming took off 6 bases at V and 3 bases at J, with 9 bases between the two ends. This CDR3 contains 11 residues. Germline V gene sequence: CDR1 DFQATT, CDR2 SNEGSKA (reference sequence). CDR3 sequence: CSAPDHYEQYF. The DNA of the CDR3 is TGCAGTGCACCCGACCACTACGAGCAGTACTTC.

The chain carries TRBV6-5 and TRBJ2-5; 7 positions agree with TRBD1. V was clipped by 5 bases and J by 4 bases; unmatched bases: 10. CDR1 MNHEY and CDR2 SVGAGI come from the germline V gene. This CDR3 has 15 amino acids. DNA for the CDR3: TGTGCCAGCAGTCCCGCCGACAGGGTCGGAGAGACCCAGTACTTC. As protein: CASSPADRVGETQYF.

This clone was seen a few times. V usage is TRBV10-3 and J usage is TRBJ2-1; a possible D gene is TRBD2 (5 bases). CDR1 is ENHRY and CDR2 is SYGVKD in the germline V gene. V was pared by 6 bases and J by 9 bases, with 12 bases between. The CDR3 spans 12 residues. The CDR3 DNA follows: TGTGCCATCAGCGAGGTCCGGGGTGAGCAGTTCTTC. It codes for CAISEVRGEQFF.

This clone was seen a few times. This CDR3 reads CAWSVGSWDSPLHF. The CDR3 bases are TGTGCCTGGAGTGTGGGCTCCTGGGATTCACCCCTCCACTTT. V gene TRBV30 combines with J gene TRBJ1-6; unclear D gene. This CDR3 has 14 residues. From germline, CDR1 is GTSNPN and CDR2 SVGIG (reference sequence). Between the trimmed V and J ends, which lost 0 bases and 8 bases, there was a span of 11 bases.

This clone was detected many times. V usage is TRBV5-6 and J usage is TRBJ2-1; no clear D. Germline V CDR1 and CDR2: SGHDT, YYEEEE. The germline V and J ends were trimmed by 0 bases and 0 bases, with 7 bases remaining between them. The length of the CDR3 is 15 residues. CDR3 DNA sequence: TGTGCCAGCAGCTTGGGACATCTCTCCTACAATGAGCAGTTCTTC. It codes for CASSLGHLSYNEQFF.

The rearrangement uses TRBV11-3 and TRBJ2-1; 7 bases match TRBD2. In germline, CDR1 is SGHNT, CDR2 YENEEA. The ends lost 1 base at V and 9 bases at J; junction bases unmatched: 9. The CDR3 loop spans 15 amino acids. The CDR3 here is CASSLAGGRNPEQFF. The CDR3, as DNA: TGTGCCAGCAGCTTAGCCGGCGGGAGAAACCCTGAGCAGTTCTTC.

This chain joins TRBV5-1 and TRBJ2-2; a possible D gene is TRBD1 (5 bases). This CDR3 contains 15 residues. The V end was cut by 0 bases, the J end by 3 bases, with 9 bases between. Germline V gene data show CDR1 as SGHRS and CDR2 as YFSETQ. CDR3 nucleotide sequence: TGCGCCAGCAGCTTGGCGCAGGGTTACACCGGGGAGCTGTTTTTT. Translating gives CASSLAQGYTGELFF.

V gene TRBV29-1 combines with J gene TRBJ1-1, with TRBD1 matching 9 bases. The CDR3 runs 16 residues. Germline V gene lookup returns CDR1 SQVTM and CDR2 ANQGSEA. The V gene end was trimmed by 5 bases and the J gene end by 1 base; junction bases not matched to a gene: 11. The CDR3 sequence is CSVYVPGQGRNTEAFF. DNA of the CDR3: TGCAGCGTTTACGTCCCGGGACAGGGACGGAACACTGAAGCTTTCTTT.

The chain joins TRBV7-2 to TRBJ2-5; 11 bases match TRBD2. CDR3 length: 16 residues. CDR1 and CDR2 from the germline V gene are SGHTA and FQGNSA. J was trimmed by 5 bases and V by 5 bases; bases with no gene match: 10. CDR3 nucleotide sequence: TGTGCCAGCAGCGCACCCGGACTAGCGGGTTGGGAGACCCAGTACTTC. It yields the protein CASSAPGLAGWETQYF.

This clone was detected only a few times. The V and J genes are TRBV2 and TRBJ2-3; D unclear. The CDR3 sequence is 13 residues long. Between the trimmed V and J ends, which lost 4 bases and 1 base, there was a span of 6 bases. Looked up from germline, CDR1 is SNHLY and CDR2 is FYNNEI. CDR3 residues: CASSGQGTDTQYF. CDR3 nucleotide sequence: TGTGCCAGCAGTGGCCAGGGCACAGATACGCAGTATTTT.

Only a few counts were recorded for this clone. This chain links TRBV13 with TRBJ2-3; 7 nucleotides line up with TRBD2. Trimming cost V 6 bases and J 2 bases; bases outside gene matches: 5. Germline-derived CDR1 and CDR2 are PRHDT and FYEKMQ (reference sequence). This CDR3 is 14 amino acids long. CDR3 DNA sequence: TGTGCCAGCAGTTCCACTAGCGTCACAGATACGCAGTATTTT. Its protein product is CASSSTSVTDTQYF.

The chain is built from TRBV28 and TRBJ2-3; D remains unclear. Germline V lookup: CDR1 MDHEN, CDR2 SYDVKM. The CDR3 is 13 amino acids. V lost 6 bases and J 5 bases, leaving 12 bases between the germline ends. The CDR3 protein is CASRSVKRDTQYF. The CDR3 bases are TGTGCCAGCAGAAGTGTTAAACGAGATACGCAGTATTTT. Together with reference TRBV28 and TRBJ2-3, the CDR3 gives the full variable domain: DVKVTQSSRYLVKRTGEKVFLECVQDMDHENMFWYRQDPGLGLRLIYFSYDVKMKEKGDIPEGYSVSREKKERFSLILESASTNQTSMYLCASRSVKRDTQYFGPGTRLTVL.

This chain connects TRBV29-1 to TRBJ1-2, with a tentative D call TRBD1 (5 bases). This CDR3 has 13 amino acids. Trimming removed 0 bases from V and 3 bases from J, with 8 bases in between. Germline V lookup: CDR1 SQVTM, CDR2 ANQGSEA. The CDR3 DNA is TGCAGCGTTGAAGATCCGACAGACTATGGCTACACCTTC. It encodes CSVEDPTDYGYTF. Full variable domain (outside the CDR3, taken from reference TRBV29-1 and TRBJ1-2): SAVISQKPSRDICQRGTSLTIQCQVDSQVTMMFWYRQQPGQSLTLIATANQGSEATYESGFVIDKFPISRPNLTFSTLTVSNMSPEDSSIYLCSVEDPTDYGYTFGSGTRLTVV.